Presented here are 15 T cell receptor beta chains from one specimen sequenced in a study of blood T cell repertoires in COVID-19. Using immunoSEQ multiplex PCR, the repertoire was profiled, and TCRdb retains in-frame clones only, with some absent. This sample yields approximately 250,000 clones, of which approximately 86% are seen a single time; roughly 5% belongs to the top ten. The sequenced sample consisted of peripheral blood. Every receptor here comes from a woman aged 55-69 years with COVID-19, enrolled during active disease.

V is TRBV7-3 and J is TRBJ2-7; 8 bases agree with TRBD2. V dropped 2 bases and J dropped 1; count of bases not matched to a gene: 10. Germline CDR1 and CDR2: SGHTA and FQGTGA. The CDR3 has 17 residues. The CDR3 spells CASSLESLAGASYEQYF. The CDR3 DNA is TGTGCCAGCAGCTTAGAGTCTCTAGCGGGCGCATCCTACGAGCAGTACTTC.

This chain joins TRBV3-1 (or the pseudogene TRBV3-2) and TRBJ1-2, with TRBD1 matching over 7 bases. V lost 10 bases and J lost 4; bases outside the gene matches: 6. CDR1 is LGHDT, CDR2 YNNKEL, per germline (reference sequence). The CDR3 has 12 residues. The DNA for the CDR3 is TGTGCCATTTCGACAGGGACCTATGGCTACACCTTC. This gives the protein CAISTGTYGYTF.

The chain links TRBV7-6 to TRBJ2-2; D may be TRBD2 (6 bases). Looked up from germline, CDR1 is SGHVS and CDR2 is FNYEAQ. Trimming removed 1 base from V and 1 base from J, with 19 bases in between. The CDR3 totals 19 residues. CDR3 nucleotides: TGTGCCAGCAGCTTAGTTTTGGAGGAGGGCGCGCGGAACACCGGGGAGCTGTTTTTT. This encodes CASSLVLEEGARNTGELFF.

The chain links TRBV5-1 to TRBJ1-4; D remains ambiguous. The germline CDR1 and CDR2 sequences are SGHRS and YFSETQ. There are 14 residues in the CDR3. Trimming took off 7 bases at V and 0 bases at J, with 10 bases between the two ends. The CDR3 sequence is CASSSVSTNEKLFF. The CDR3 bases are TGCGCCAGCTCTTCCGTTTCAACTAATGAAAAACTGTTTTTT.

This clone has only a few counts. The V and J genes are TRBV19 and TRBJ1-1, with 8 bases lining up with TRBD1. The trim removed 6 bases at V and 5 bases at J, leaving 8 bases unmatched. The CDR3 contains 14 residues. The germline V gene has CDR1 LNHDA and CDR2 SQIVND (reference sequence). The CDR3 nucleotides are TGTGCCAGTAGGACGACAGGGGACGGAACTGAAGCTTTCTTT. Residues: CASRTTGDGTEAFF.

The CDR3 protein is CASRQPATINEKLFF. In nucleotides, the CDR3 is TGTGCCAGCAGACAGCCCGCCACGATTAATGAAAAACTGTTTTTT. The V gene is TRBV2, the J gene TRBJ1-4; D call uncertain. The CDR3 runs to 15 residues. CDR1 is SNHLY, CDR2 FYNNEI, per germline. V was cut by 6 bases and J by 4 bases, with 15 bases left in between.

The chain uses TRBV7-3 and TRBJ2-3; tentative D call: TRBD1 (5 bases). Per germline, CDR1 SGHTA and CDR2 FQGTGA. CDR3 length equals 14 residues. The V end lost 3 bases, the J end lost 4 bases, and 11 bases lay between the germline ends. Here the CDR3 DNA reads TGTGCCAGCAGCTTTTATAGGGGTGCAGATACGCAGTATTTT. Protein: CASSFYRGADTQYF.

As DNA, the CDR3 is TGTGCCAGCAGTCGGACAGGAACGGACGAGCAGTACTTC. Its protein is CASSRTGTDEQYF. The genes are TRBV6-5 and TRBJ2-7, with TRBD1 matching over 7 bases. The CDR3 is made up of 13 amino acids. In germline, CDR1 is MNHEY, CDR2 SVGAGI. V lost 5 bases, J lost 5 bases, and 6 bases stayed unmatched.

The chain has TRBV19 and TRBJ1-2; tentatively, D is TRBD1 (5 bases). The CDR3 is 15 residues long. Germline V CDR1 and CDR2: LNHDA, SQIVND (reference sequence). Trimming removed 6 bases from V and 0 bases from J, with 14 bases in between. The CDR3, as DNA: TGTGCCAGTAGGGCGGGACCGACTTCTAACTATGGCTACACCTTC. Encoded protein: CASRAGPTSNYGYTF.

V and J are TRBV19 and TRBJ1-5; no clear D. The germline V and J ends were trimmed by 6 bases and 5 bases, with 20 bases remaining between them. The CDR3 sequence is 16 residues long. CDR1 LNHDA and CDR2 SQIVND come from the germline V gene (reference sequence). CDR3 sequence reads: CASSLLRRMSDQPQHF. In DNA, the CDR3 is TGTGCCAGTAGCCTTCTCCGCCGCATGAGCGATCAGCCCCAGCATTTT.

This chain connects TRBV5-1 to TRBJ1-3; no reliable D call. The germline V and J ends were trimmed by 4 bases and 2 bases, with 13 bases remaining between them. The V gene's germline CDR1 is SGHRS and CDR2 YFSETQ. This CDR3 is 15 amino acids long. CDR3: CASSHPGAAGNTIYF. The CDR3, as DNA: TGCGCCAGCAGCCACCCCGGAGCTGCTGGAAACACCATATATTTT. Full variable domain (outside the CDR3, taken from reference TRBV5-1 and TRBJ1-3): KAGVTQTPRYLIKTRGQQVTLSCSPISGHRSVSWYQQTPGQGLQFLFEYFSETQRNKGNFPGRFSGRQFSNSRSEMNVSTLELGDSALYLCASSHPGAAGNTIYFGEGSWLTVV.

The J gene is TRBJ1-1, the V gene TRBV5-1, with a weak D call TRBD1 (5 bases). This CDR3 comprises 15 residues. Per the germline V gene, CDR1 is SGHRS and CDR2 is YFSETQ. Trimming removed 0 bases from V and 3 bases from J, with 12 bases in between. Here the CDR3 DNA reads TGCGCCAGCAGCTTGGAGGGCAGGGTCCACACTGAAGCTTTCTTT. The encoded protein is CASSLEGRVHTEAFF. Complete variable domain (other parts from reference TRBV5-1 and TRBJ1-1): KAGVTQTPRYLIKTRGQQVTLSCSPISGHRSVSWYQQTPGQGLQFLFEYFSETQRNKGNFPGRFSGRQFSNSRSEMNVSTLELGDSALYLCASSLEGRVHTEAFFGQGTRLTVV.

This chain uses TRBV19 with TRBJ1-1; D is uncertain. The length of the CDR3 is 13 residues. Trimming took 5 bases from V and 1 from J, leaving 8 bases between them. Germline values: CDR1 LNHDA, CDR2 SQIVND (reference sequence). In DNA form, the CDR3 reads TGTGCCAGTAGTTTGTGGAGGAACACTGAAGCTTTCTTT. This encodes CASSLWRNTEAFF. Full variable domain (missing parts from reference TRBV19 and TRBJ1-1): DGGITQSPKYLFRKEGQNVTLSCEQNLNHDAMYWYRQDPGQGLRLIYYSQIVNDFQKGDIAEGYSVSREKKESFPLTVTSAQKNPTAFYLCASSLWRNTEAFFGQGTRLTVV.

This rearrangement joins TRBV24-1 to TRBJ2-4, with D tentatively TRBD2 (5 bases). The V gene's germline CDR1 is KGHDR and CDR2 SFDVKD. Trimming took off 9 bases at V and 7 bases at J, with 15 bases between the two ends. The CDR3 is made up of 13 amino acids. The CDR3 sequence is CATPGNYTNIQYF. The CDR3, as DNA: TGTGCCACCCCCGGGAACTACACGAACATTCAGTACTTC.

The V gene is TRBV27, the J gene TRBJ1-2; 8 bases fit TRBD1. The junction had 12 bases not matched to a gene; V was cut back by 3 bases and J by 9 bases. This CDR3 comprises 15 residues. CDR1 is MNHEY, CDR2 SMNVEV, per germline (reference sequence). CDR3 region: CASSFGAGGGFSYTF. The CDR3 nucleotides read TGTGCCAGCAGTTTCGGGGCAGGGGGCGGTTTTAGCTACACCTTC.